This T cell receptor beta chain was documented in a study of glioma-infiltrating T cells. General observations from the study: Non-neoplastic patients had below-expected tissue-blood divergence, while all gliomas exceeded expectation.

There are a few counts of this clonotype. The antigen remains unidentified. Germline-derived CDR1 and CDR2 are MNHEY and SVGAGI. Trimming cost V 0 bases and J 4 bases, with 10 bases left between them. This CDR3 comprises 15 residues. Using RNA template, CDR3s of TCR alpha and beta were amplified with iRepertoire arm-PCR. One entry per CDR3 protein results from TCRdb running MiXCR on the multiplex PCR reads. The data show about 400,000 distinct CDR3 sequences, with approximately 42% seen just once and more than 10% held by the top ten. The sample was glioma tissue, nonneoplastic brain tissue, or PBMCs (not recorded which). The chain combines TRBV6-5 with TRBJ1-3; D is ambiguous. The TCR sequence derives from a human donor with low-grade glioma or glioblastoma, undergoing nonglioma brain surgery, or in good health (not recorded which). The CDR3 DNA reads TGTGCCAGCAGTTACTCTTGGGGTACGGGAAACACCATATATTTT. Its protein is CASSYSWGTGNTIYF.